Following are 31 T cell receptor beta chains from one sample sequenced in a study of blood T cell repertoires in COVID-19. The protocol was immunoSEQ multiplex PCR, while the TCRdb copy is restricted to in-frame clones and leaves out a portion. The sample shows tens of thousands of clones, more than 75% of them seen only once. Sequencing used peripheral blood. These receptors all come from a woman aged 70-85 years with acute or convalescent COVID-19.

V and J are TRBV2 and TRBJ1-6; unclear D gene. CDR1 SNHLY and CDR2 FYNNEI come from the germline V gene. Trimming shortened V by 2 bases and J by 6 bases, and 5 bases separated the two germline ends. This CDR3 has 13 residues. CDR3 in DNA: TGTGCCAGCAGTGAACAGATTAATTCACCCCTCCACTTT. It encodes CASSEQINSPLHF.

This clone appeared once. The chain has TRBV9 and TRBJ1-2; TRBD1 matches 9 bases. Germline assignment: CDR1 SGDLS and CDR2 YYNGEE. Trimming at V came to 0 bases and at J to 4 bases, leaving 4 bases not matched to a gene. The CDR3 totals 15 residues. CDR3 sequence reads: CASSVAADRGYGYTF. DNA of the CDR3: TGTGCCAGCAGCGTAGCTGCGGACAGGGGCTATGGCTACACCTTC.

J is TRBJ2-5 and V is TRBV12-1; TRBD2, the D gene given by the table, was not confirmed from the DNA. TRBV12-1 is a pseudogene. This CDR3 region has 16 residues. The CDR3 region is CASSARLAGQSETQYF. CDR3 in DNA: TGTGCCAGCAGCGCCAGACTAGCGGGACAATCGGAGACCCAGTACTTC.

This clone was counted only a few times. This sequence joins TRBV7-8 and TRBJ2-2; a weak D match, TRBD1 (6 bases). CDR1 and CDR2 (germline): SGHVS, FQNEAQ. Trimming removed 5 bases at V and 6 bases at J, with 13 bases between. This CDR3 has 14 residues. CDR3 loop: CASSLQGFAGELFF. The CDR3 nucleotides read TGTGCCAGCAGCCTACAGGGTTTTGCCGGGGAGCTGTTTTTT. Drawing the rest from reference TRBV7-8 and TRBJ2-2, the complete variable domain is GAGVSQSPRYKVAKRGQDVALRCDPISGHVSLFWYQQALGQGPEFLTYFQNEAQLDKSGLPSDRFFAERPEGSVSTLKIQRTQQEDSAVYLCASSLQGFAGELFFGEGSRLTVL.

The genes are TRBV18 and TRBJ2-1, with D perhaps matching TRBD1 (6 bases). Germline CDR1 KGHSH, CDR2 LQKENI. Trimming took off 2 bases at V and 5 bases at J, with 10 bases between the two ends. CDR3 length: 14 amino acids. CDR3 residues: CASSPRPGDNEQFF. CDR3 DNA sequence: TGTGCCAGCTCACCAAGGCCAGGGGACAATGAGCAGTTCTTC.

This sequence joins TRBV5-1 and TRBJ2-3; 8 bases align to TRBD2. The CDR3 spans 14 residues. CDR1 and CDR2 from the germline V gene are SGHRS and YFSETQ. Trimming at V came to 0 bases and at J to 4 bases, leaving 1 base not matched to a gene. The CDR3 region has the DNA TGCGCCAGCAGCTTGGCGGGGGGGGCAGATACGCAGTATTTT. Protein: CASSLAGGADTQYF.

The chain links TRBV27 to TRBJ2-2, with 7 bases that match TRBD1. Per germline, CDR1 MNHEY and CDR2 SMNVEV (reference sequence). The CDR3 length is 14 residues. V shed 7 bases, J shed 5 bases, and the junction held 7 bases outside the gene matches. In nucleotides, the CDR3 is TGTGCCAGCAAGACAGGGCTCCGGACCGGGGAGCTGTTTTTT. Amino acids: CASKTGLRTGELFF.

The V and J genes are TRBV19 and TRBJ2-1; TRBD2 agrees at 8 bases. J was trimmed by 8 bases and V by 3 bases; bases with no gene match: 6. This CDR3 spans 14 amino acids. The germline gives CDR1 LNHDA, CDR2 SQIVND (reference sequence). The CDR3: CASSIGDGGDEQFF. The CDR3, as DNA: TGTGCCAGTAGTATCGGGGACGGGGGGGATGAGCAGTTCTTC.

The table lists this clone with a few counts. This rearrangement joins TRBV20-1 to TRBJ2-5; D gene uncertain. V was cut by 2 bases and J by 5 bases, with 3 bases left in between. Germline loops: CDR1 DFQATT, CDR2 SNEGSKA (reference sequence). The CDR3 contains 10 residues. The CDR3 nucleotides are TGCAGTGCTAGACGGGAGACCCAGTACTTC. Translating gives CSARRETQYF.

This rearrangement joins TRBV2 to TRBJ1-1, with 8 nucleotides matching TRBD1. Trimming removed 4 bases from V and 10 bases from J; junction bases left unmatched: 2. Germline-derived CDR1 and CDR2 are SNHLY and FYNNEI. The CDR3 spans 11 residues. The DNA for the CDR3 is TGTGCCAGCAGTGCAGGGGGCCGAGCTTTCTTT. Its translation is CASSAGGRAFF.

The genes are TRBV7-8 and TRBJ1-6; D perhaps matches TRBD1 (6 bases). CDR3 length: 15 residues. Germline V gene sequence: CDR1 SGHVS, CDR2 FQNEAQ. Trimming took off 1 base at V and 7 bases at J, with 11 bases between the two ends. CDR3 sequence reads: CASSLGLDRNSPLHF. The DNA for the CDR3 is TGTGCCAGCAGCTTAGGGCTGGACAGAAATTCACCCCTCCACTTT.

V usage is TRBV6-1 and J usage is TRBJ1-1; D is ambiguous. CDR3 length: 16 amino acids. V was clipped by 3 bases and J by 5 bases, with 19 bases between them. Germline lookup yields CDR1 MNHNS and CDR2 SASEGT. CDR3 bases: TGTGCCAGCAGTGATGGAGGACGCCCTAGTGGGACTGAAGCTTTCTTT. It translates to CASSDGGRPSGTEAFF.

This clone occurred once. The chain combines TRBV6-5 with TRBJ2-6; D ambiguous. The CDR3 consists of 14 residues. Looked up from germline, CDR1 is MNHEY and CDR2 is SVGAGI. V dropped 5 bases and J dropped 2 bases, with 7 bases sitting between them. CDR3 nucleotides: TGTGCCAGCAGTCCCAGAACTGGGGCCAACGTCCTGACTTTC. Amino acids: CASSPRTGANVLTF.

This clone has a handful of counts. V usage is TRBV6-2 or TRBV6-3 and J usage is TRBJ2-7; 13 nucleotides align to TRBD2. Germline V CDR1 and CDR2: MNHEY, SVGEGT. The CDR3 totals 15 residues. V shed 2 bases and J 3 bases; nucleotides not matched to a gene: 1. The CDR3 loop reads CASSYRLAGGYEQYV. CDR3 nucleotide sequence: TGTGCCAGCAGTTACAGACTAGCGGGAGGCTACGAGCAGTACGTC.

This chain connects TRBV3-1 (or the pseudogene TRBV3-2) to TRBJ2-5; perhaps TRBD2 as D (6 bases). The germline gives CDR1 LGHDT, CDR2 YNNKEL (reference sequence). The CDR3 is made up of 14 amino acids. V was pared by 2 bases and J by 5 bases, with 12 bases between. CDR3 nucleotide sequence: TGTGCCAGCAGCCAAAACCGGGACTGGGAGACCCAGTACTTC. Its protein is CASSQNRDWETQYF.

The CDR3: CASSYYSPTTANTEAFF. The CDR3 DNA reads TGTGCCAGCAGTTATTATTCACCGACGACAGCGAACACTGAAGCTTTCTTT. The chain employs TRBV6-2 or TRBV6-3 and TRBJ1-1, with D possibly TRBD1 on 5 matching bases. V was trimmed by 3 bases and J by 1 base, leaving 18 bases between them. This CDR3 contains 17 residues. Germline-derived CDR1 and CDR2 are MNHEY and SVGEGT.

The rearrangement joins TRBV18 to TRBJ2-1; TRBD1 is a possible D gene (6 bases). Per germline, CDR1 KGHSH and CDR2 LQKENI. V lost 2 bases and J lost 5, with 13 bases in between. The CDR3 totals 15 residues. The CDR3 nucleotides are TGTGCCAGCTCACCAGGGACAAGGCGGGACAATGAGCAGTTCTTC. It yields the protein CASSPGTRRDNEQFF.

The CDR3, as DNA: TGTGCCACGCAGGACACCGAGCAGTTCTTC. Its protein is CATQDTEQFF. This chain joins TRBV27 and TRBJ2-1; a weak D match, TRBD1 (5 bases). Trimming shortened V by 10 bases and J by 10 bases, and 11 bases separated the two germline ends. There are 10 residues in the CDR3. Germline-derived CDR1 and CDR2 are MNHEY and SMNVEV (reference sequence).

The rearrangement uses TRBV9 and TRBJ1-1, with 7 nucleotides matching TRBD1. The CDR3 loop spans 15 amino acids. V dropped 3 bases and J dropped 4; count of bases not matched to a gene: 9. Germline lookup yields CDR1 SGDLS and CDR2 YYNGEE. The CDR3 nucleotides are TGTGCCAGCAGCGCAAGTCCACACAGGGGCACTGAAGCTTTCTTT. It specifies CASSASPHRGTEAFF.

This clone was detected a few times. This sequence joins TRBV29-1 and TRBJ1-5; 12 bases fit TRBD1. This CDR3 has 16 residues. V shed 4 bases and J 3 bases; nucleotides not matched to a gene: 7. CDR1 is SQVTM, CDR2 ANQGSEA, per germline. The CDR3 DNA sequence: TGCAGCGTTGCATCCGGGACAGGGGGCTTCAATCAGCCCCAGCATTTT. Translation gives CSVASGTGGFNQPQHF.

The chain is built from TRBV7-9 and TRBJ1-3; TRBD1 is a possible D gene (5 bases). This CDR3 contains 14 residues. Germline CDR1 and CDR2: SEHNR and FQNEAQ (reference sequence). Trimming removed 6 bases at V and 4 bases at J, with 13 bases between. CDR3 sequence reads: CASSLGGSGNTIYF. The CDR3 coding sequence is TGTGCCAGCAGTCTGGGGGGGAGCGGAAACACCATATATTTT.

This clone was counted between two and nine times. Here the CDR3 reads CASTLAKPTGVGYEQYV. The DNA for the CDR3 is TGTGCCAGCACCTTGGCAAAGCCCACAGGGGTGGGCTACGAGCAGTACGTC. V and J are TRBV5-6 and TRBJ2-7, with 7 bases lining up with TRBD1. Germline assignment: CDR1 SGHDT and CDR2 YYEEEE. The CDR3 contains 17 residues.

The chain has TRBV29-1 and TRBJ2-1; D gene uncertain. Per the germline V gene, CDR1 is SQVTM and CDR2 is ANQGSEA. This CDR3 spans 10 amino acids. Trimming stripped 3 bases from V and 9 bases from J, with 6 bases between. Here the CDR3 DNA reads TGCAGCGTTGAGCAGGTTGAGCAGTTCTTC. Residues: CSVEQVEQFF.

The chain joins TRBV14 to TRBJ2-7; possibly TRBD1 for D (6 bases). The CDR3 length is 16 residues. Germline V lookup: CDR1 SGHDN, CDR2 FVKESK. The V and J ends lost 3 bases and 2 bases respectively, with 17 bases between them. CDR3 sequence reads: CASSHSGTPNPYEQYV. The CDR3 DNA sequence: TGTGCCAGCAGCCACTCCGGGACACCAAATCCCTACGAGCAGTACGTC.

In this sample, this clone turned up once. The chain is built from TRBV5-4 and TRBJ2-1; D is perhaps TRBD1 (5 bases). Germline CDR1 and CDR2: SGHNT and YYREEE (reference sequence). The CDR3 extends over 14 amino acids. The V end lost 0 bases, the J end lost 8 bases, and 12 bases lay between the germline ends. Written as DNA, the CDR3 is TGTGCCAGCAGCTTGGGGCTCAGGGTCCATGAGCAGTTCTTC. Translating gives CASSLGLRVHEQFF.

J is TRBJ1-6 and V is TRBV11-3, with D unclear. Germline V gene sequence: CDR1 SGHNT, CDR2 YENEEA. This CDR3 has 15 residues. With 1 base removed from V and 9 bases from J, the gap between germline ends came to 13 bases. The chain's CDR3 is CASSLGFITGSPLHF. The DNA for the CDR3 is TGTGCCAGCAGCTTAGGATTCATCACGGGTTCACCCCTCCACTTT.

This clone was recorded once. The chain combines TRBV9 with TRBJ1-2; no clear D. The CDR3 covers 14 residues. The germline V gene encodes CDR1 SGDLS and CDR2 YYNGEE. V lost 5 bases and J 0 bases, leaving 11 bases between the germline ends. In DNA form, the CDR3 reads TGTGCCAGCAGACAAACATCCACTAACTATGGCTACACCTTC. This gives the protein CASRQTSTNYGYTF.

The chain links TRBV19 to TRBJ2-3; 8 positions match TRBD1. This CDR3 spans 13 amino acids. Losses at the gene ends were 6 bases for V and 3 bases for J; bases not matched to a gene: 2. CDR1 and CDR2 from the germline V gene are LNHDA and SQIVND (reference sequence). The CDR3 loop is CASRDRVTDTQYF. Written as DNA, the CDR3 is TGTGCCAGTAGGGACAGGGTAACAGATACGCAGTATTTT. The entire variable domain, with the rest obtained from reference TRBV19 and TRBJ2-3, is as follows: DGGITQSPKYLFRKEGQNVTLSCEQNLNHDAMYWYRQDPGQGLRLIYYSQIVNDFQKGDIAEGYSVSREKKESFPLTVTSAQKNPTAFYLCASRDRVTDTQYFGPGTRLTVL.

This chain joins TRBV10-3 and TRBJ1-3; D unclear. The CDR3 is made up of 15 amino acids. The V and J ends lost 3 bases and 0 bases respectively, with 9 bases between them. CDR1 and CDR2 (germline): ENHRY, SYGVKD. CDR3 coding DNA: TGTGCCATCAGTGAAACACAGCTCTCTGGAAACACCATATATTTT. Encoded protein: CAISETQLSGNTIYF.

The chain joins TRBV5-6 to TRBJ2-1; 9 bases line up with TRBD2. J was trimmed by 5 bases and V by 4 bases; bases with no gene match: 13. This CDR3 spans 17 amino acids. The germline V gene encodes CDR1 SGHDT and CDR2 YYEEEE. CDR3 sequence: CASSRGYQREDHNEQFF. Written as DNA, the CDR3 is TGTGCCAGCAGCCGTGGGTACCAGCGGGAGGATCACAATGAGCAGTTCTTC.

This clone has only a few counts. This chain uses TRBV21-1 with TRBJ2-7; TRBD2, the table's D call, was not compared with the DNA. TRBV21-1 counts as a pseudogene. The CDR3 runs 18 residues. The CDR3 nucleotides read TGTGCCAGCAGCAAACGGGCTAGCGGGAGCCTTTTCTCCTACGAGCAGTACGTC. It is translated as CASSKRASGSLFSYEQYV.